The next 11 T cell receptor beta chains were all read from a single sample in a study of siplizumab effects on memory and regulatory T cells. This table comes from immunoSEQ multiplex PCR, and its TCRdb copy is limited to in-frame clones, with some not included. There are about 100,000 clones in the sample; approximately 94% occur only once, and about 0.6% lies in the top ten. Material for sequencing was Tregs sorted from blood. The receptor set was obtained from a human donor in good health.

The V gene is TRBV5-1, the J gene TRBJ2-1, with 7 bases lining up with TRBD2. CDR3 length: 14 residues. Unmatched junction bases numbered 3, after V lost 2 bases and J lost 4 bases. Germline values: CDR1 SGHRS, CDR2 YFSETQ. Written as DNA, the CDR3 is TGCGCCAGCAGCTTTGGCGGGAGTTACAATGAGCAGTTCTTC. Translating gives CASSFGGSYNEQFF.

CDR3 sequence (DNA): TGTGCCAGCAGTCGCAGGTACCTCCCCTATGGCTACACCTTC. As protein: CASSRRYLPYGYTF. J is TRBJ1-2 and V is TRBV28; D is unclear. The V end lost 5 bases, the J end lost 4 bases, and 14 bases lay between the germline ends. There are 14 residues in the CDR3. Looked up from germline, CDR1 is MDHEN and CDR2 is SYDVKM.

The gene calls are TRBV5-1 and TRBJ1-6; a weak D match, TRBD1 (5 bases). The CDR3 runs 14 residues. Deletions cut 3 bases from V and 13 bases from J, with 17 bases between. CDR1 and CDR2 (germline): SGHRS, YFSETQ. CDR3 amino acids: CASSYGHRRGPLHF. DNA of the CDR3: TGCGCCAGCAGCTACGGACATCGTCGGGGGCCCCTCCACTTT.

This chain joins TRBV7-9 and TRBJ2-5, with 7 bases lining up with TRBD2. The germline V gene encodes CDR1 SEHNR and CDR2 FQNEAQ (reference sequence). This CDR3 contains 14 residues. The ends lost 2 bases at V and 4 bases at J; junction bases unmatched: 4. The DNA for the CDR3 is TGTGCCAGCAGCTTATTAGTAGCGGGAGAGACCCAGTACTTC. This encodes CASSLLVAGETQYF. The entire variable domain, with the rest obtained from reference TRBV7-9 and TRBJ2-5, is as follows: DTGVSQNPRHKITKRGQNVTFRCDPISEHNRLYWYRQTLGQGPEFLTYFQNEAQLEKSRLLSDRFSAERPKGSFSTLEIQRTEQGDSAMYLCASSLLVAGETQYFGPGTRLLVL.

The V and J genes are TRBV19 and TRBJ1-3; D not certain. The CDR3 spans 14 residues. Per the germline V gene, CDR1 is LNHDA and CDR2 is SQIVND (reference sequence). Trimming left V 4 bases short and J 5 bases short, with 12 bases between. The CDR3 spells CASSTDVGRNTIYF. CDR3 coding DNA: TGTGCCAGTAGTACCGATGTGGGCAGAAACACCATATATTTT.

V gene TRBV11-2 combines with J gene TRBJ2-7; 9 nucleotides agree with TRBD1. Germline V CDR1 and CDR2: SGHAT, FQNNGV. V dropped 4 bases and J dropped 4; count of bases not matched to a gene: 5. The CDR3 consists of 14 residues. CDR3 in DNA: TGTGCCAGCAGCTCCGGGACAGGGAATTACGAGCAGTACTTC. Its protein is CASSSGTGNYEQYF. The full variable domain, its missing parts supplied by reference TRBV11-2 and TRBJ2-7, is EAGVAQSPRYKIIEKRQSVAFWCNPISGHATLYWYQQILGQGPKLLIQFQNNGVVDDSQLPKDRFSAERLKGVDSTLKIQPAKLEDSAVYLCASSSGTGNYEQYFGPGTRLTVT.

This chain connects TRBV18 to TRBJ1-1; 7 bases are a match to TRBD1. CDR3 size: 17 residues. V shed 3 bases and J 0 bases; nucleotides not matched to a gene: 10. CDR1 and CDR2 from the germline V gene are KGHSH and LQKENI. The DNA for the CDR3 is TGTGCCAGCTCACCGTTGGTAGGGGGCTCGTTGAACACTGAAGCTTTCTTT. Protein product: CASSPLVGGSLNTEAFF.

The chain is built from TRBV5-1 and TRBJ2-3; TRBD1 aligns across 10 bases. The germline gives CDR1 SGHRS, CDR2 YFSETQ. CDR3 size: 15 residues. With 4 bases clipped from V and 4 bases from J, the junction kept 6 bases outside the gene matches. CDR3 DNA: TGCGCCAGCAGCCGAGGGACAGGGGTAGCAGATACGCAGTATTTT. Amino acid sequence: CASSRGTGVADTQYF.

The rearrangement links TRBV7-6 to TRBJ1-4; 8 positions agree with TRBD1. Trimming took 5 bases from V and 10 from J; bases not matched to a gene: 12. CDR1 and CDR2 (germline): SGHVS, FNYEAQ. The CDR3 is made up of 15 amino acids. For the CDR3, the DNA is TGTGCCAGCAGCCTCGGGACACAGGGGGGTGGAAAACTGTTTTTT. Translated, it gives CASSLGTQGGGKLFF. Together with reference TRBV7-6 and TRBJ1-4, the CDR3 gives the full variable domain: GAGVSQSPRYKVTKRGQDVALRCDPISGHVSLYWYRQALGQGPEFLTYFNYEAQQDKSGLPNDRFSAERPEGSISTLTIQRTEQRDSAMYRCASSLGTQGGGKLFFGSGTQLSVL.

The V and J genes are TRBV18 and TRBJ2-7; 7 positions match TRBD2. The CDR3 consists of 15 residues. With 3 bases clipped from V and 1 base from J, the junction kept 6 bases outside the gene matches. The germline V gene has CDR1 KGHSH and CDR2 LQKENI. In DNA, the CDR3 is TGTGCCAGCTCACCCTACGGGAGGTCGTCCTACGAGCAGTACTTC. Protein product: CASSPYGRSSYEQYF.

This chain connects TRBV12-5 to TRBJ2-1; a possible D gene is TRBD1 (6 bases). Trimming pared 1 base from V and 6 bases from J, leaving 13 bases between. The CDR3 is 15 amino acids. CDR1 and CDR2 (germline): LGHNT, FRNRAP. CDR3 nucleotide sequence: TGTGCTAGTGGTTTGGCCCAGGGGTTCCTCAATGAGCAGTTCTTC. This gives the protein CASGLAQGFLNEQFF.